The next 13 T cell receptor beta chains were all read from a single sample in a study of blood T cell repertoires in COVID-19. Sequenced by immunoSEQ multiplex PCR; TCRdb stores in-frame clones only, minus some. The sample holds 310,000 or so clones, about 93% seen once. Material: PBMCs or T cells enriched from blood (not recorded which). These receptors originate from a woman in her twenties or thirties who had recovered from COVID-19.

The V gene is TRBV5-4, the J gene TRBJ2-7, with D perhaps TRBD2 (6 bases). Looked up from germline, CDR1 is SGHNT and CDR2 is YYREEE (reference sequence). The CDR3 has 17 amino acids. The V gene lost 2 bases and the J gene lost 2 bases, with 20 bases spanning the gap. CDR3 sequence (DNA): TGTGCCAGCAGCTTCTCCCCCGGAGCGGGCGTGACCTACGAGCAGTACTTC. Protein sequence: CASSFSPGAGVTYEQYF.

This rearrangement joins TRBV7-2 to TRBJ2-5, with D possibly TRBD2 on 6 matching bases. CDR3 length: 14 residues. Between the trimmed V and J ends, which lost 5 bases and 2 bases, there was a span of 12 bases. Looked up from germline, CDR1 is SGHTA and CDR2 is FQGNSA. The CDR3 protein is CASSPGGLQETQYF. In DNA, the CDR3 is TGTGCCAGCAGCCCTGGGGGACTGCAAGAGACCCAGTACTTC. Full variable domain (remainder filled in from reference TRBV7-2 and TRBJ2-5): GAGVSQSPSNKVTEKGKDVELRCDPISGHTALYWYRQSLGQGLEFLIYFQGNSAPDKSGLPSDRFSAERTGGSVSTLTIQRTQQEDSAVYLCASSPGGLQETQYFGPGTRLLVL.

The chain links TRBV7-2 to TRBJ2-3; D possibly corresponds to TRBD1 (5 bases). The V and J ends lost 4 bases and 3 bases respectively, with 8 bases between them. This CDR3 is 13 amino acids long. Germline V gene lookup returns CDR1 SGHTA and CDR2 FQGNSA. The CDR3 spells CASSSKGTDTQYF. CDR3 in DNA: TGTGCCAGCAGCTCGAAGGGGACAGATACGCAGTATTTT.

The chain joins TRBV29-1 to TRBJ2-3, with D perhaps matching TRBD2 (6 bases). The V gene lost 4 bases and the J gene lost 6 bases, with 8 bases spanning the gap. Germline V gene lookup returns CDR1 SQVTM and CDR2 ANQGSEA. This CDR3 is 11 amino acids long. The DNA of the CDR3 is TGCAGCGTTGCGGGGGTCGATACGCAGTATTTT. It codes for CSVAGVDTQYF.

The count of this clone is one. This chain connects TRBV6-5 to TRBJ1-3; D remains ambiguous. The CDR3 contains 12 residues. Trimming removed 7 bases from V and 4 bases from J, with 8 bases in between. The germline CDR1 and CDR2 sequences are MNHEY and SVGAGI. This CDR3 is CASTSGGNTIYF. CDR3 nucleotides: TGTGCCAGCACCTCCGGGGGAAACACCATATATTTT.

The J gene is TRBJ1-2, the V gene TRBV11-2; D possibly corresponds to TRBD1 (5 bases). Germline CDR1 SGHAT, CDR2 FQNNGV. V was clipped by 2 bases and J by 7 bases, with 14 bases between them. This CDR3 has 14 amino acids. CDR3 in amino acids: CASSLSPREVGYTF. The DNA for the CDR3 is TGTGCCAGCAGCTTAAGCCCCAGGGAAGTTGGCTACACCTTC.

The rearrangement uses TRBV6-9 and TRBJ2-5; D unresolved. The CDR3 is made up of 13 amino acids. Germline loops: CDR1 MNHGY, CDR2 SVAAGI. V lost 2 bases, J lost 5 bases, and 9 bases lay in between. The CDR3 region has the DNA TGTGCCAGCAGTTATGAGTTCAGGGAGACCCAGTACTTC. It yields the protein CASSYEFRETQYF.

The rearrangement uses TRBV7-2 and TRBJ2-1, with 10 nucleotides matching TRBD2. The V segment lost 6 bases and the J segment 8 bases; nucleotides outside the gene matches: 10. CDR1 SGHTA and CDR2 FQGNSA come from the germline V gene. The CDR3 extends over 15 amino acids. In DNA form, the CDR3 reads TGTGCCAGCAGTTCGGCTAGCGGGAGAGGGGATGAGCAGTTCTTC. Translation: CASSSASGRGDEQFF.

The CDR3 is CASSPGGGLRYNEQFF. CDR3 DNA: TGTGCCAGCAGCCCGGGGGGAGGCCTTAGGTACAATGAGCAGTTCTTC. The chain is built from TRBV11-2 and TRBJ2-1; 7 bases map to TRBD2. The CDR3 extends over 16 amino acids. V lost 5 bases and J lost 4; bases outside the gene matches: 11. In germline, CDR1 is SGHAT, CDR2 FQNNGV.

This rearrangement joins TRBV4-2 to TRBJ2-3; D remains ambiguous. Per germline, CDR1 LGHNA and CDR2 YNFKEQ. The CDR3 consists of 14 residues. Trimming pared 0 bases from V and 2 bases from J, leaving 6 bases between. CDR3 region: CASSQEQSTDTQYF. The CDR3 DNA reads TGTGCCAGCAGCCAAGAACAGTCCACAGATACGCAGTATTTT.

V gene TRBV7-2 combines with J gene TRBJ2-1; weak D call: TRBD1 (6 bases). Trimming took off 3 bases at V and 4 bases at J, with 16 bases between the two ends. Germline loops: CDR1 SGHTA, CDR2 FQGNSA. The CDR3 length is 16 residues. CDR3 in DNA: TGTGCCAGCAGCTTCAAAATGGGGACAATGTACAATGAGCAGTTCTTC. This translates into CASSFKMGTMYNEQFF.

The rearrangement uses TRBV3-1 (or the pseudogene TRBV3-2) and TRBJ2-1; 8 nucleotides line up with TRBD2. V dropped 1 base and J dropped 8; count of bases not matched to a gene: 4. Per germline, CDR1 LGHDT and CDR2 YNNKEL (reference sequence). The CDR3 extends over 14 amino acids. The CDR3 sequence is CASSQGLATDEQFF. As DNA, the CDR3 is TGTGCCAGCAGCCAAGGACTAGCGACGGATGAGCAGTTCTTC.

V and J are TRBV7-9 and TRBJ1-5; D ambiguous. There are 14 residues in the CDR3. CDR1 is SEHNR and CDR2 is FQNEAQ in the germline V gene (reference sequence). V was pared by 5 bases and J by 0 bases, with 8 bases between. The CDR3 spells CASSPRDSNQPQHF. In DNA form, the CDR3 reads TGTGCCAGCAGCCCCCGGGATAGCAATCAGCCCCAGCATTTT.